Below, one T cell receptor beta chain is given with its context. The antigen is unknown. This specimen belongs to a study of T cell responses to AZD1222 COVID-19 vaccine. Assay: immunoSEQ multiplex PCR; the TCRdb copy retains only in-frame clones and omits some. The sample lists some 150,000 clones; 90% to 95% were seen once. Germline V lookup: CDR1 SGHNT, CDR2 YYREEE (reference sequence). Trimming left V 6 bases short and J 3 bases short, with 9 bases between. The CDR3 spans 13 residues. Study results and caveats: White British ancestry dominated among donors, who included more females, and clonal diversity was possibly underestimated.

This receptor was obtained from an adult in good health. Sequencing used peripheral blood, obtained on day 0 of MenACWY control vaccination. This rearrangement joins TRBV5-4 to TRBJ2-2; either TRBD1 or TRBD2 may supply D (5 bases each). The CDR3 here is CASNTGHTGELFF. The CDR3 coding sequence is TGTGCCAGCAATACGGGGCACACCGGGGAGCTGTTTTTT.